This T cell receptor beta chain was retrieved from a study of chemoradiotherapy in HPV16-positive cancers. About the research overall: A couple of HPV16-positive patients' cells yielded candidate HPV-specific clones and common motifs. Findings of the study overall: Better recurrence-free survival went with HPV-responsive T-cell expansion in HPV16-positive patients. Candidate HPV-specific clones and E7-related TCR motifs grew in tumor during treatment.

Trimming cost V 4 bases and J 10 bases; bases outside gene matches: 7. The length of the CDR3 is 13 residues. Germline V gene sequence: CDR1 LGHNA, CDR2 YNFKEQ. This clone was seen only once. No antigen is known for it. The table came from immunoSEQ multiplex PCR; TCRdb's copy has only in-frame clones and leaves some out. The sample holds about 35,000 clones, 80% seen once. The TCR sequence derives from a human donor with HPV-associated anogenital cancer. This specimen was blood, taken from a patient who underwent chemoradiotherapy. The chain recombines TRBV4-2 with TRBJ2-7, with TRBD2 matching 10 bases. The CDR3 here is CASSPGASGRQYF. The CDR3 DNA sequence: TGTGCCAGCAGCCCCGGGGCTAGCGGGAGACAGTACTTC.